This T cell receptor beta chain was retrieved from a study of cytomegalovirus exposure and HLA in healthy donors. Germline assignment: CDR1 KGHSH and CDR2 LQKENI. The CDR3 totals 15 residues. The ends lost 1 base at V and 5 bases at J; junction bases unmatched: 4. Primers for the PCR totalled 60 Vbeta and 13 Jbeta. The protocol was immunoSEQ multiplex PCR, while the TCRdb copy is restricted to in-frame clones and leaves out a portion. The sample holds around 78,000 clones; around three quarters are singletons and the top ten take about 1.1%. This clone has more than one count but fewer than ten. This clonotype was obtained from a male donor in good health and CMV-seronegative. The specimen was PBMCs. The genes are TRBV18 and TRBJ1-1; TRBD1 aligns across 10 bases. CDR3: CASSPLGDRGTEAFF. CDR3 bases: TGTGCCAGCTCACCACTAGGGGACAGGGGAACTGAAGCTTTCTTT.